This TCR beta chain stems from a study of early T cells in non-severe SARS-CoV-2 infection. Study-wide findings and caveats: CD4 and private specificities were missed by VDJdb matching, which favored anti-spike CD8 responses.

V lost 3 bases to trimming and J lost 5 bases; unmatched junction nucleotides: 12. Germline assignment: CDR1 SGHTA and CDR2 FQGNSA. The CDR3 covers 17 residues. Each single cDNA molecule received a unique molecular identifier. TCRdb fed the 5' RACE reads into MiXCR, producing one record per CDR3 protein. The sample includes more than 90,000 distinct CDR3 sequences, 13% seen only once; the top ten take about 2%. This clonotype was seen at least ten times. The antigen remains unidentified. This TCR was sampled from an adult who was a healthcare worker with PCR-confirmed SARS-CoV-2 infection or an uninfected control (not recorded which). Sequencing used whole blood. The chain has TRBV7-2 and TRBJ2-1, with TRBD1 identical over 8 bases. In DNA form, the CDR3 reads TGTGCCAGCAGCTTGTCCGACAGGGGATTTTTCAACAATGAGCAGTTCTTC. Translated: CASSLSDRGFFNNEQFF.